This T cell receptor (beta chain) is drawn from a study of T cells in Graves' hyperthyroidism and ophthalmopathy. Looking at the study overall: Peripheral blood was secured at the point of initial diagnosis, before any treatment.

Findings of the study overall: In validation, the model predicted ophthalmopathy. These predictions came a median about 6.5 months before onset.

Germline V gene data show CDR1 as MNHEY and CDR2 as SVGEGT. This CDR3 comprises 16 residues. Trimming removed 1 base at V and 3 bases at J, with 16 bases between. About this clonotype: Its antigen is unidentified.

Amplification yielded TCR beta CDR3 regions, with RNA transcripts as the source. First-round RT-PCR targeting the TCR CDR3 was performed with the HTBI primer set. TCRdb processed the multiplex PCR reads anew with MiXCR; each CDR3 protein has one entry. Among approximately 370,000 distinct CDR3 sequences listed, 15% were seen once. Hyperthyroidism in the patients, aged 18 to 65, was newly diagnosed and under 2 months in duration. Every diagnosis used clinical symptoms, serum thyroxine and TRAb, thyroid ultrasound and orbital computed tomography. This clonotype was sampled from a woman in her twenties or thirties with Graves' hyperthyroidism. This rearrangement joins TRBV6-2 or TRBV6-3 to TRBJ2-7, with D possibly called TRBD1 or TRBD2 (5 bases each). Sequences were obtained from blood. DNA of the CDR3: TGTGCCAGCAGTTACTGGAGAGGGACGACGAACTACGAGCAGTACTTC. Its protein is CASSYWRGTTNYEQYF.